Each of the 8 T cell receptor beta chains below was sequenced from the same sample in a study of T cells in Graves' hyperthyroidism and ophthalmopathy. Template material for amplifying TCR beta CDR3 regions consisted of RNA transcripts. The primer set for the first-round RT-PCR of the TCR CDR3 was HTBI. TCRdb redid the calling of the multiplex PCR reads with MiXCR, one entry per CDR3 protein. This repertoire shows about 58,000 distinct CDR3 sequences, roughly 49% found once; its top ten account for roughly 12%. Source material: blood. The receptors here all came from a woman aged 25 to 39 with Graves' ophthalmopathy.

This clonotype was counted ten times or more. The rearrangement uses TRBV20-1 and TRBJ1-2; D is ambiguous. The V end was cut by 0 bases, the J end by 8 bases, with 7 bases between. The CDR3 runs to 11 residues. Germline lookup yields CDR1 DFQATT and CDR2 SNEGSKA (reference sequence). The CDR3 sequence: CSARDGLGYTF. Written as DNA, the CDR3 is TGCAGTGCTAGAGATGGCCTGGGCTACACCTTC.

This clonotype has a count of ten or more. The rearrangement uses TRBV6-4 and TRBJ2-1; 9 nucleotides match TRBD2. CDR3 length: 15 residues. V gave up 6 bases and J gave up 3 bases; unmatched junction bases: 6. The germline V gene encodes CDR1 MRHNA and CDR2 SNTAGT. The CDR3 here is CASRYSGRGYNEQFF. The CDR3 DNA is TGTGCCAGCAGGTATAGCGGGAGAGGCTACAATGAGCAGTTCTTC.

About this clonotype: The missing conserved phenylalanine or tryptophan at the end of this CDR3 makes a read error likely. No DNA is shown, since the ends of the CDR3 on it are uncertain; the CDR3 is the one TCRdb lists. The rearrangement links TRBV19 to TRBJ2-1; TRBD1 is the table's D call, not checked against the DNA. The CDR3 adds up to 9 amino acids, both ends counted. Looked up from germline, CDR1 is LNHDA and CDR2 is SQIVND (reference sequence). The CDR3 protein is CASSMQGII.

J is TRBJ2-7 and V is TRBV7-2; 12 bases fit TRBD2. Per the germline V gene, CDR1 is SGHTA and CDR2 is FQGNSA. After removal of 7 bases from V and 9 bases from J, the junction contained 10 bases not matched to a gene. The CDR3 length is 14 residues. This chain's CDR3 is CASTTTSGGVAQYF. The DNA for the CDR3 is TGTGCCAGCACCACGACTAGCGGGGGCGTAGCGCAGTACTTC. The whole variable domain, remainder taken from reference TRBV7-2 and TRBJ2-7, is GAGVSQSPSNKVTEKGKDVELRCDPISGHTALYWYRQSLGQGLEFLIYFQGNSAPDKSGLPSDRFSAERTGGSVSTLTIQRTQQEDSAVYLCASTTTSGGVAQYFGPGTRLTVT.

This clonotype is classed as medium-sized. This rearrangement joins TRBV6-5 to TRBJ1-1; D ambiguous. Germline-derived CDR1 and CDR2 are MNHEY and SVGAGI. V lost 0 bases and J lost 8, with 13 bases in between. This CDR3 is built from 14 residues. This CDR3 is CASSYSASAREAFF. For the CDR3, the DNA is TGTGCCAGCAGTTACTCCGCATCAGCAAGAGAAGCTTTCTTT.

This clonotype occurred many times. The chain combines TRBV5-4 with TRBJ2-7; D gene ambiguous. Per germline, CDR1 SGHNT and CDR2 YYREEE (reference sequence). V shed 1 base and J shed 2 bases, with 10 bases lying between them. The CDR3 runs 14 residues. Here the CDR3 DNA reads TGTGCCAGCAGCTTGAGGGCAGGAGCCTACGAGCAGTACTTC. Translating gives CASSLRAGAYEQYF.

This chain links TRBV11-2 with TRBJ2-3; D is unresolved. This CDR3 has 14 amino acids. Trimming removed 9 bases at V and 3 bases at J, with 16 bases between. The germline V gene has CDR1 SGHAT and CDR2 FQNNGV. The CDR3, as DNA: TGTGCCAGTAGCCCCACCACCCATACAGATACGCAGTATTTT. This codes for CASSPTTHTDTQYF.

This chain joins TRBV2 and TRBJ2-7; 11 bases match TRBD2. V lost 3 bases to trimming and J lost 2 bases; unmatched junction nucleotides: 3. CDR3 size: 15 residues. The V gene's germline CDR1 is SNHLY and CDR2 FYNNEI. CDR3 loop: CASSEGLAVTYEQYF. CDR3 nucleotides: TGTGCCAGCAGTGAGGGACTAGCGGTGACCTACGAGCAGTACTTC.